This entry concerns a single T cell receptor beta chain. Its antigen is not known. Separate from the approximately 700-subject first cohort was the approximately 130-subject validation cohort, to which the donors belonged. This entry is derived from a study of cytomegalovirus exposure and HLA in healthy donors. Study-wide background: The use of the same platform for the 120 or so validation repertoires and the roughly 670 first-cohort repertoires was reported by a later analysis.

The protocol was immunoSEQ multiplex PCR, while the TCRdb copy is restricted to in-frame clones and leaves out a portion. In the table there are about 130,000 clones, around 90% of which are singletons. Germline-derived CDR1 and CDR2 are MGHRA and YSYEKL. CDR3 length: 14 amino acids. Trimming took 3 bases from V and 7 from J; bases not matched to a gene: 4. Study-wide results and caveats: In the roughly 120 validation repertoires, a later analysis found that first-cohort TCR clusters tended to co-occur.

This TCR was sampled from a young woman in good health and CMV-seropositive. Material: PBMCs. This chain links TRBV4-1 with TRBJ2-1; 9 bases match TRBD1. CDR3 sequence (DNA): TGCGCCAGCAGCCACGCGACAGGGGGGAATGAGCAGTTCTTC. Protein sequence: CASSHATGGNEQFF.